The rows below give T cell receptor beta chains drawn from one sample of a study of T cells after yellow fever vaccination. A single record per CDR3 protein comes from TCRdb applying MiXCR to the 5' RACE reads. The sample yields about 400,000 distinct CDR3 sequences, approximately 6% seen once. The sample consisted of PBMCs, taken 5 days after the yellow fever booster vaccination. These receptors all come from a man aged 30-40 years who received the YFV17D yellow fever vaccine. CDR3s include the opening cysteine and the closing phenylalanine or tryptophan. Fields, in order: clone size, V gene, J gene, D gene, CDR3 DNA, CDR3 protein. The D gene is left open where the match is weak. Clone size is stated in some rows and not others, as once, few, many or a class when expanded.

many	TRBV27	TRBJ2-1	.	TGTGCCAGCAGTTTATTAGAGTCGGGCGGGATCTCCTACAATGAGCAGTTCTTC	CASSLLESGGISYNEQFF
few	TRBV19	TRBJ2-6	.	TGTGCCAGTAGTATTTTCTGGGGTTCTGGGGCCAACGTCCTGACTTTC	CASSIFWGSGANVLTF
few	TRBV6-1	TRBJ2-1	.	TGTGCCAGCAGACTGACGGGCCCCTACAATGAGCAGTTCTTC	CASRLTGPYNEQFF
few	TRBV20-1	TRBJ2-3	TRBD2	TGCAGTGCTAGAGATAGAGGGAGGGCCGATACGCAGTATTTT	CSARDRGRADTQYF
many	TRBV12-3/TRBV12-4	TRBJ2-5	TRBD2	TGTGCCAGCACCCAGACTAGCGGGAGGGCCGGGGAGACCCAGTACTTC	CASTQTSGRAGETQYF
.	TRBV15	TRBJ1-1	TRBD1	TGTGCCACCAGCAGGCGGACAGGGGAAGGTGAAGCTTTCTTT	CATSRRTGEGEAFF
few	TRBV12-3/TRBV12-4	TRBJ2-3	TRBD2	TGTGCCAGCAGTCGACTAGCGGGGCCCCCGGGATTT	CASSRLAGPPGF
many	TRBV7-2	TRBJ2-7	.	TGTGCCAGCAGCTTACTCGAATACTACGAGCAGTACTTC	CASSLLEYYEQYF
many	TRBV5-1	TRBJ2-1	.	TGCGCCAGCAGCCTCGGACACTGGATTGGTAATGAGCAGTTCTTC	CASSLGHWIGNEQFF
.	TRBV7-9	TRBJ2-5	.	TGTGCCAGCACGGGACGGGGAAGGGAGACCCAGTACTTC	CASTGRGRETQYF
many	TRBV20-1	TRBJ1-1	.	TGCAGTGCTCCCGGGCACCTGAACACTGAAGCTTTCTTT	CSAPGHLNTEAFF
.	TRBV3-1	TRBJ1-1	.	TGTGCCAGCAGCTCGACAGCTGAAGCTTTCTTT	CASSSTAEAFF
many	TRBV18	TRBJ2-1	.	TGTGCCAGCTCACCCTCTGTTGGTGAGCAGTTCTTC	CASSPSVGEQFF
.	TRBV6-2/TRBV6-3	TRBJ2-5	.	TGTGCCACCTCCCGCGGGGGCAGGGAAGAGACCCAGTACTTC	CATSRGGREETQYF
.	TRBV7-2	TRBJ2-3	.	TGTGCCAGCAGCTTAGAGTTGGGGGCGGGCACAGATACGCAGTATTTT	CASSLELGAGTDTQYF
many	TRBV5-1	TRBJ2-3	TRBD2	TGCGCCAGCAGCTTGGCCTACACGGGAGGCGGAGATACGCAGTATTTT	CASSLAYTGGGDTQYF
few	TRBV29-1	TRBJ2-7	TRBD1	TGCAGCGTTGAGGGGCAGGGGGCGGCATACGAGCAGTACTTC	CSVEGQGAAYEQYF
.	TRBV20-1	TRBJ2-1	.	TGCAGTGCTAGTCCGACTTCTACTTACAATGAGCAGTTCTTC	CSASPTSTYNEQFF
many	TRBV18	TRBJ1-4	.	TGTGCCAGCTCACCACCGGCAACTAATGAAAAACTGTTTTTT	CASSPPATNEKLFF
few	TRBV6-5	TRBJ2-7	TRBD1	TGTGCCAGCAGGGGACAGGTTTATACCTACGAGCAGTACTTC	CASRGQVYTYEQYF
few	TRBV20-1	TRBJ2-2	TRBD2	TGCAGTGCTAGAGGGCTAGCGGGAGGAGGTGGCACCGGGGAGCTGTTTTTT	CSARGLAGGGGTGELFF
few	TRBV5-1	TRBJ2-5	.	TGCGCCAGCAGCTTGGAGGGGAGGCAGGAGACCCAGTACTTC	CASSLEGRQETQYF
.	TRBV18	TRBJ2-1	.	TGTGCCAGCTCACCGCGTGGACGGAGTGGGCAGTTCTTC	CASSPRGRSGQFF
few	TRBV5-1	TRBJ2-3	TRBD2	TGCGCCAGCACCTCGCTAGCGGGAGGGCCAGATACGCAGTATTTT	CASTSLAGGPDTQYF
many	TRBV27	TRBJ1-1	.	TGTGCCAGCAGTCTTTCCAGCGGGTTGACTGAAGCTTTCTTT	CASSLSSGLTEAFF
.	TRBV20-1	TRBJ2-7	.	TGCAGTGCTAGACCCTCTCATCTGGACGCCCTGACCTACGAGCAGTACTTC	CSARPSHLDALTYEQYF
many	TRBV5-1	TRBJ2-3	TRBD2	TGCGCCAGCAGCCCCCAGCCGACGGGAGGAACCACAGATACGCAGTATTTT	CASSPQPTGGTTDTQYF
few	TRBV5-6	TRBJ2-3	TRBD2	TGTGCCAGCAGCTTTGGAGCGGGAGCAGTAACAGATACGCAGTATTTT	CASSFGAGAVTDTQYF
few	TRBV27	TRBJ2-6	.	TGTGCCAGCAGTCAGTCCACTCGGGCCAACGTCCTGACTTTC	CASSQSTRANVLTF
many	TRBV5-1	TRBJ2-1	TRBD2	TGCGCCAGCAGCTTGGTTGCGGGAGTGTCCTACAATGAGCAGTTCTTC	CASSLVAGVSYNEQFF
many	TRBV7-2	TRBJ2-1	TRBD1	TGTGCCAGCAGCTCCGCAGCGGGGACAGGGGTCTACAATGAGCAGTTCTTC	CASSSAAGTGVYNEQFF
many	TRBV7-2	TRBJ2-2	TRBD2	TGTGCCAGCAACCTTTACCTGGGACTACTGGGCGGGGAGCTGTTTTTT	CASNLYLGLLGGELFF
few	TRBV7-2	TRBJ2-3	TRBD2	TGTGCCAGCAGCCCGGGACTAGCGGGAGAGGGGACGCAGTATTTT	CASSPGLAGEGTQYF
.	TRBV29-1	TRBJ2-1	TRBD2	TGCAGCGTTGGGAGCGGGATTTCCTACAATGAGCAGTTCTTC	CSVGSGISYNEQFF
few	TRBV7-9	TRBJ1-5	.	TGTGCCAGCAGCTCTGGAGTCGGGGGACCTGGACAGCCCCAGCATTTT	CASSSGVGGPGQPQHF
.	TRBV12-3/TRBV12-4	TRBJ2-1	TRBD2	TGTGCCAGCAGTGGGGGAGGGCGTGAGCAGTTCTTC	CASSGGGREQFF
.	TRBV19	TRBJ2-5	TRBD2	TGTGCCAGTAGTGATCTTAGCGGGAGCCAAGAGACCCAGTACTTC	CASSDLSGSQETQYF
many	TRBV6-1	TRBJ2-7	TRBD1	TGTGCCAGCTGTCTCCTTCCGACAGGGGCTCTCTACGAGCAGTACTTC	CASCLLPTGALYEQYF
.	TRBV5-1	TRBJ1-1	TRBD1	TGCGCCAGCAGCTACGACAGGGACACTGAAGCTTTCTTT	CASSYDRDTEAFF
many	TRBV6-2/TRBV6-3	TRBJ2-2	.	TGTGCCAGCAGTTACAACAGGGTCAGCACCGGGGAGCTGTTTTTT	CASSYNRVSTGELFF
.	TRBV6-1	TRBJ1-5	.	TGTGCCAGCAGTGTGTTGGAGGGGTCGAGCAATCAGCCCCAGCATTTT	CASSVLEGSSNQPQHF
.	TRBV7-2	TRBJ2-5	.	TGTGCCAGCAGCTTAGTTAGCCGACCGGGGGAGACCCAGTACTTC	CASSLVSRPGETQYF
few	TRBV4-2	TRBJ2-1	TRBD2	TGTGCCAGCAGCCTAACCGGGACTAGCAATGAGCAGTTCTTC	CASSLTGTSNEQFF